This TCR beta chain was sequenced in a study of post-analysis software for immune sequencing data. Whole-study findings and limits: Four or five TRBV segments were more frequent in patients than controls; TRBV5-6, TRBV5-1 and TRBV20-1 belonged to this group.

This CDR3 is built from 11 residues. Trimming took off 8 bases at V and 5 bases at J, with 9 bases between the two ends. The germline V gene encodes CDR1 SGHVS and CDR2 FQNEAQ. Unique molecular identifiers had been added to the TCR beta cDNA libraries. A single record per CDR3 protein comes from TCRdb applying MiXCR to the PCR reads. The sample shows hundreds of thousands of distinct CDR3 sequences, 53% of them seen only once. This clonotype was counted between two and nine times. Its antigen is currently unknown. The receptor was isolated from a girl aged 5 to 17 with multiple sclerosis. Specimen: blood. The chain uses TRBV7-8 and TRBJ2-5; no clear D. This CDR3 reads CASGSLETQYF. CDR3 sequence (DNA): TGTGCCAGCGGTTCCCTGGAGACCCAGTACTTC.